The 26 T cell receptor beta chains in this list originate from one sample, sequenced in a study of blood T cell repertoires in COVID-19. Method: immunoSEQ multiplex PCR; TCRdb's copy keeps in-frame clones and lacks some. The profile shows around 250,000 clones, 80% to 90% of them singletons. The material sequenced was peripheral blood. These receptors were collected from a man aged 60 to 75 with acute or convalescent COVID-19.

This clone was detected only a few times. The rearrangement joins TRBV5-6 to TRBJ1-6; 11 bases are shared with TRBD1. Germline V gene data show CDR1 as SGHDT and CDR2 as YYEEEE. The trim removed 4 bases at V and 9 bases at J, leaving 12 bases unmatched. The CDR3 length is 17 residues. This chain's CDR3 is CASSQLTGQGAGSPLHF. The CDR3 nucleotides read TGTGCCAGCAGCCAGCTAACCGGACAGGGGGCTGGTTCACCCCTCCACTTT. Combining the CDR3 with reference TRBV5-6 and TRBJ1-6 gives the whole variable domain DAGVTQSPTHLIKTRGQQVTLRCSPKSGHDTVSWYQQALGQGPQFIFQYYEEEERQRGNFPDRFSGHQFPNYSSELNVNALLLGDSALYLCASSQLTGQGAGSPLHFGNGTRLTVT.

The chain carries TRBV3-1 (or the pseudogene TRBV3-2) and TRBJ1-2; TRBD1 agrees at 9 bases. Germline CDR1 LGHDT, CDR2 YNNKEL (reference sequence). CDR3 length: 16 amino acids. After removal of 4 bases from V and 5 bases from J, the junction contained 11 bases not matched to a gene. The CDR3 DNA reads as TGTGCCAGCAGCCCCGGCCCGCCGGGACAGGGATATGGCTACACCTTC. Amino acid sequence: CASSPGPPGQGYGYTF.

This chain joins TRBV11-3 and TRBJ2-7, with 8 positions matching TRBD1. Per germline, CDR1 SGHNT and CDR2 YENEEA. CDR3 length: 15 amino acids. Germline trimming cut 1 base from V and 5 bases from J; bases unmatched to any gene: 7. The CDR3, as DNA: TGTGCCAGCAGCTTAGCCGACAGGGGCAGGGACGAGCAGTACTTC. Its translation is CASSLADRGRDEQYF.

V is TRBV14 and J is TRBJ2-1; 9 bases are a match to TRBD1. From germline, CDR1 is SGHDN and CDR2 FVKESK. Trimming removed 0 bases from V and 3 bases from J; junction bases left unmatched: 12. The CDR3 runs 19 residues. The CDR3 DNA sequence: TGTGCCAGCAGCCAAGATGGGCCGTGGGGACAGGGCGTCTACAATGAGCAGTTCTTC. Residues: CASSQDGPWGQGVYNEQFF.

V and J are TRBV9 and TRBJ1-1, with 8 bases that match TRBD1. Germline CDR1 and CDR2: SGDLS and YYNGEE. The ends lost 1 base at V and 4 bases at J; junction bases unmatched: 6. The CDR3 has 15 amino acids. Here the CDR3 reads CASSVQGARGTEAFF. Written as DNA, the CDR3 is TGTGCCAGCAGCGTACAGGGGGCGCGGGGCACTGAAGCTTTCTTT.

This clone was observed once. V and J are TRBV21-1 and TRBJ1-1; the DNA was not used to check the table's D call, TRBD1. TRBV21-1 is labeled a pseudogene. This CDR3 is built from 20 residues. The CDR3 is CAASISYPGDRATPNTEAFF. The CDR3 DNA follows: TGTGCCGCCAGCATCAGTTACCCGGGGGACAGGGCAACACCGAACACTGAAGCTTTCTTT.

The chain uses TRBV4-2 and TRBJ2-7, with TRBD1 as a possible D gene (6 bases). Germline V gene data show CDR1 as LGHNA and CDR2 as YNFKEQ. CDR3 length: 14 amino acids. Trimming removed 1 base at V and 3 bases at J, with 10 bases between. This CDR3 is CASSQVSDSYEQYF. The CDR3 DNA is TGTGCCAGCAGCCAAGTTTCGGACAGCTACGAGCAGTACTTC.

This clone showed up just once. An end of the junction does not agree with germline; a read error may underlie this. Within the sample, other DNA sequences also encode this same CDR3. The chain uses TRBV13 and TRBJ2-4; 14 bases match TRBD2. This CDR3 contains 16 residues. Germline-derived CDR1 and CDR2 are PRHDT and FYEKMQ (reference sequence). The CDR3 is CASSPGLAGGKNIQYF. The CDR3 nucleotides are TGCGCCAGCAGCCCTGGACTAGCGGGGGGCAAAAACATTCAGTACTTC.

The chain uses TRBV7-8 and TRBJ1-5; no reliable D call. V was clipped by 1 base and J by 0 bases, with 28 bases between them. The CDR3 has 22 amino acids. From germline, CDR1 is SGHVS and CDR2 FQNEAQ. CDR3 sequence: CASSLVFGAAPDLEYSNQPQHF. CDR3 nucleotide sequence: TGTGCCAGCAGCTTAGTTTTTGGAGCAGCGCCCGACTTGGAATATAGCAATCAGCCCCAGCATTTT. Filled out from reference TRBV7-8 and TRBJ1-5, the complete variable domain reads GAGVSQSPRYKVAKRGQDVALRCDPISGHVSLFWYQQALGQGPEFLTYFQNEAQLDKSGLPSDRFFAERPEGSVSTLKIQRTQQEDSAVYLCASSLVFGAAPDLEYSNQPQHFGDGTRLSIL.

The J gene is TRBJ1-4, the V gene TRBV7-9, with 7 bases identical to TRBD1. Losses at the gene ends were 5 bases for V and 3 bases for J; bases not matched to a gene: 3. Germline CDR1 and CDR2: SEHNR and FQNEAQ (reference sequence). CDR3 length: 14 residues. CDR3 nucleotide sequence: TGTGCCAGCAGCCTCGGGACAGCTAATGAAAAACTGTTTTTT. Translation: CASSLGTANEKLFF.

This chain links TRBV28 with TRBJ2-3; 11 bases agree with TRBD1. Per the germline V gene, CDR1 is MDHEN and CDR2 is SYDVKM. With 6 bases clipped from V and 1 base from J, the junction kept 6 bases outside the gene matches. The CDR3 has 16 residues. CDR3 in amino acids: CASSRRDRGGTDTQYF. CDR3 DNA: TGTGCCAGCAGCCGGAGGGACAGGGGGGGCACAGATACGCAGTATTTT.

This clone was seen more than once but under ten times. This rearrangement joins TRBV5-4 to TRBJ2-7; 14 bases align to TRBD2. This CDR3 has 16 residues. The V gene's germline CDR1 is SGHNT and CDR2 YYREEE (reference sequence). J gave up 4 bases and V 3 bases, and 6 bases lay outside the gene matches. The CDR3 sequence: CASSSRGTSGSYEQYF. The CDR3 nucleotides are TGTGCCAGCAGCTCTAGGGGGACTAGCGGGAGTTACGAGCAGTACTTC.

This clone was observed a few times. The gene calls are TRBV6-4 and TRBJ1-4; weak D call: TRBD1 (5 bases). CDR3 length: 16 residues. The germline gives CDR1 MRHNA, CDR2 SNTAGT. The germline V and J ends were trimmed by 3 bases and 4 bases, with 15 bases remaining between them. The CDR3 DNA is TGTGCCAGCAGTGAGGGGGAGGGTCAAAATAATGAAAAACTGTTTTTT. Translating gives CASSEGEGQNNEKLFF.

The chain combines TRBV28 with TRBJ2-7, with unresolved D. Germline assignment: CDR1 MDHEN and CDR2 SYDVKM. This CDR3 spans 13 amino acids. The V end lost 5 bases, the J end lost 5 bases, and 13 bases lay between the germline ends. The CDR3 region has the DNA TGTGCCAGCAGTCCGGTAGGAGTGCACGAGCAGTACTTC. Translating gives CASSPVGVHEQYF.

Of note for this clone: Distinct nucleotide sequences in the sample also encode this CDR3. V usage is TRBV18 and J usage is TRBJ1-3; possible D gene TRBD1, 5 bases. The CDR3 has 17 residues. Germline CDR1 and CDR2: KGHSH and LQKENI. V dropped 0 bases and J dropped 4 bases, with 16 bases sitting between them. The chain's CDR3 is CASSPPGGQGSGNTIYF. DNA for the CDR3: TGTGCCAGCTCACCACCTGGTGGCCAGGGCTCAGGAAACACCATATATTTT.

This chain uses TRBV6-9 with TRBJ2-7, with D unresolved. CDR1 is MNHGY and CDR2 is SVAAGI in the germline V gene. The CDR3 runs to 9 residues. V lost 2 bases and J 9 bases, leaving 2 bases between the germline ends. The CDR3 is CASSYRQYF. CDR3 in DNA: TGTGCCAGCAGTTATCGGCAGTACTTC.

The chain links TRBV5-8 to TRBJ1-4, with D perhaps matching TRBD1 (6 bases). Trimming stripped 3 bases from V and 5 bases from J, with 14 bases between. Germline CDR1 SGHTS, CDR2 YDEGEE. This CDR3 spans 15 amino acids. The DNA for the CDR3 is TGTGCCAGCAGCTCCGACAGGTCCGCCAATGAAAAACTGTTTTTT. It codes for CASSSDRSANEKLFF.

This CDR3 is CATSARDRGSDTQYF. The CDR3 DNA follows: TGTGCCACCAGTGCACGGGACAGGGGATCAGATACGCAGTATTTT. The genes are TRBV24-1 and TRBJ2-3; 10 bases align to TRBD1. Germline V gene data show CDR1 as KGHDR and CDR2 as SFDVKD. V gave up 5 bases and J gave up 4 bases; unmatched junction bases: 5. The CDR3 has 15 residues.

About this clone: Additional DNA sequences in this sample encode the identical CDR3. The CDR3, as DNA: TGTGCCAGCAGTTACTCACAAGAAAAACTGTTTTTT. This sequence encodes CASSYSQEKLFF. The J gene is TRBJ1-4, the V gene TRBV6-6; no firm D call. Germline CDR1 reads MNHNY; CDR2 reads SVGAGI (reference sequence). The CDR3 is 12 residues long. Trimming left V 0 bases short and J 8 bases short, with 4 bases between.

This clone turned up a few times. This sequence joins TRBV29-1 and TRBJ1-5; D gene ambiguous. V was pared by 4 bases and J by 8 bases, with 12 bases between. This CDR3 has 12 amino acids. Germline assignment: CDR1 SQVTM and CDR2 ANQGSEA. CDR3 protein: CSVGDTNKPQHF. As DNA, the CDR3 is TGCAGCGTTGGTGACACCAACAAGCCCCAGCATTTT.

This sequence joins TRBV28 and TRBJ1-3; 8 nucleotides agree with TRBD1. The germline V gene encodes CDR1 MDHEN and CDR2 SYDVKM. The CDR3 extends over 14 amino acids. Trimming at V came to 7 bases and at J to 7 bases, leaving 9 bases not matched to a gene. The chain's CDR3 is CASTEQGDGNTIYF. CDR3 bases: TGTGCCAGCACCGAACAGGGGGATGGGAACACCATATATTTT.

The gene calls are TRBV12-3 or TRBV12-4 and TRBJ1-2, with TRBD1 as a possible D gene (6 bases). This CDR3 spans 13 amino acids. V lost 5 bases and J lost 8, with 15 bases in between. CDR3 in DNA: TGTGCCAGCAGTCTTGAAGGGGGGGAAGGCTACACCTTC. It encodes CASSLEGGEGYTF.

This rearrangement joins TRBV27 to TRBJ2-3; D gene unclear. CDR1 is MNHEY, CDR2 SMNVEV, per germline (reference sequence). CDR3 length: 17 amino acids. V was clipped by 5 bases and J by 0 bases, with 18 bases between them. CDR3 coding DNA: TGTGCCAGCAGTATGACCCGGTCGTACAGTAGCACAGATACGCAGTATTTT. It encodes CASSMTRSYSSTDTQYF.

This chain connects TRBV19 to TRBJ2-1, with 8 bases aligning to TRBD1. CDR1 is LNHDA and CDR2 is SQIVND in the germline V gene (reference sequence). V trimming: 5 bases; J trimming: 10 bases; junction bases outside the gene matches: 4. This CDR3 has 12 residues. CDR3 bases: TGTGCCAGTAGTTGGGACAGGATCGAGCAGTTCTTC. It yields the protein CASSWDRIEQFF.

CDR3 amino acids: CATSVTPNYNEQFF. DNA for the CDR3: TGTGCCACCAGTGTTACACCGAACTACAATGAGCAGTTCTTC. The chain carries TRBV24-1 and TRBJ2-1; D gene unclear. CDR3 length: 14 amino acids. CDR1 is KGHDR and CDR2 is SFDVKD in the germline V gene. V was pared by 5 bases and J by 3 bases, with 10 bases between.

The chain joins TRBV19 to TRBJ1-2, with TRBD1 as a possible D gene (5 bases). The CDR3 is 15 residues long. V shed 3 bases and J shed 1 base, with 12 bases lying between them. Germline V gene lookup returns CDR1 LNHDA and CDR2 SQIVND (reference sequence). As DNA, the CDR3 is TGTGCCAGTAGTATTGCGCGTGACAGTAACTATGGCTACACCTTC. It specifies CASSIARDSNYGYTF.